These 2 T cell receptor beta chains came from one sample sequenced in a study of Ad26.COV2.S vaccination and SARS-CoV-2 variants. Using immunoSEQ multiplex PCR, the repertoire was profiled, and TCRdb retains in-frame clones only, with some absent. The data contain approximately 480,000 clones, roughly 87% of them singletons. As for treatment: roughly 20 received Ad26.COV2.S at low or high dose, single or two shots; about 5 received placebo; per-sample allocation not given. Samples came from day 63 after the first vaccine or placebo injection. The sequences come from peripheral blood, collected in a trial of Ad26.COV2.S vaccine versus placebo. The origin of the receptors is a person aged 18-65 years who received the Ad26.COV2.S COVID-19 vaccine or a placebo.

The sample holds a few counts of this clone. The genes are TRBV9 and TRBJ1-3, with D unclear. The CDR3 contains 15 residues. V was cut by 4 bases and J by 0 bases, with 11 bases left in between. CDR1 SGDLS and CDR2 YYNGEE come from the germline V gene. The CDR3 nucleotides read TGTGCCAGCAGCCCCTTATCCTACTCTGGAAACACCATATATTTT. It translates to CASSPLSYSGNTIYF.

The chain is built from TRBV2 and TRBJ2-1; 9 nucleotides agree with TRBD2. Germline CDR1 SNHLY, CDR2 FYNNEI. Trimming removed 5 bases from V and 0 bases from J; junction bases left unmatched: 2. This CDR3 is 15 amino acids long. The CDR3 loop reads CASSRTSASYNEQFF. DNA of the CDR3: TGTGCCAGCAGTAGGACTAGCGCCTCCTACAATGAGCAGTTCTTC. The full variable domain, with the rest looked up from reference TRBV2 and TRBJ2-1, is EPEVTQTPSHQVTQMGQEVILRCVPISNHLYFYWYRQILGQKVEFLVSFYNNEISEKSEIFDDQFSVERPDGSNFTLKIRSTKLEDSAMYFCASSRTSASYNEQFFGPGTRLTVL.